This TCR beta chain was sequenced for a study of neurological immune-mediated disorders (dated by TCRdb to about 2019). In the study overall: Among the roughly 34 multiple sclerosis patients, relapsing-remitting MS was present in some 30 and secondary progressive MS was present in 3. Of the roughly 70 subjects in the cohort, approximately 15 were HAM/TSP patients, roughly 34 were multiple sclerosis patients, and approximately 20 were healthy controls. Using UMI-based sequencing, the study compared peripheral blood TCR-beta repertoires from patients with HTLV-I-associated myelopathy (HAM/TSP), patients with multiple sclerosis, and healthy controls. The approximately 110 TCR-beta libraries included longitudinal samples, technical triplicates and paired sorted CD4+ and CD8+ T-cell subsets alongside PBMC samples.

cDNA was synthesized by template-switch 5'RACE using a primer with a 10-nucleotide random unique molecular identifier that tagged each TCR transcript. Every sequencing run covered 15-18 subjects and yielded more than 200 million TCR-beta sequences. The RNeasy kit was used for extraction of total RNA. The KAPA Real-time Library Amplification kit was used to amplify TCR-beta VDJ regions with primers targeting the TCR constant region and the 5'RACE anchor. A first PCR added sample indexes and Illumina adaptors, after which a second PCR increased the library yield. The roughly 650 bp TCR product was size-selected on a 2% E-gel SizeSelection system after Ampure bead purification. Before pooling, libraries had their quality checked on a Bioanalyzer, their concentration measured with Qubit, and their quantity determined with the Kapa Library Quantification kit. Paired-end 2 x 150 bp sequencing of the libraries was performed on an Illumina HiSeq 2500. To increase sequence diversity, about 23-30% phiX was spiked into each library pool. The paper's processing steps were these. The UMI-based MiGEC pipeline processed quality-filtered reads and removed over 75% of raw TCR sequences during error correction. IMGT germline references were used for alignment of VDJ genes, and clonotypes were defined by a unique CDR3 amino acid sequence together with V-J genes. Clonal expansion, Shannon diversity and CDR3 relatedness were evaluated with VDJtools (CalcPairwiseDistances, ClusterSamples), while phylogenetic trees were built in CLCbio workbench. Using coefficient-of-variation modelling across technical triplicates, the study counted a clone as expanded if it had at least 8 unique UMIs. TCRdb trimmed public reads at Q25 via fastp, called clones via MiXCR and kept in-frame beta chains. Entries are consolidated by CDR3 protein sequence, retaining the most common genes and DNA. Clone size and V and J calls follow TCRdb, not the original study. A total of some 70,000 distinct CDR3 sequences appear in this sample, 3.4% of them only once. The ten largest clones take up over 3.5% of the sample.

For unsorted PBMC libraries, 2 million PBMCs were used after storage in RNAlater at -80 degrees C until RNA extraction. Multiple sclerosis patients were enrolled in a US clinical protocol evaluating disease progression by magnetic resonance imaging. PBMCs were separated from peripheral blood using Ficoll-Hypaque density gradient centrifugation and then cryopreserved in liquid nitrogen. In this sample, this clonotype turned up many times. The specificity of this receptor is unknown. No base qualities exist here, and no much larger clone lies one base off it. General study outcomes and caveats: TCR clonal expansion was highest in HAM/TSP patients and lowest in MS patients, with MS patients falling below even healthy controls. No identical CDR3 amino acid sequences were found to be shared among expanded clones across subjects, suggesting that TCR-beta repertoires were private in all groups. Phylogenetic analysis grouped repertoires from 18 of 34 MS patients into a cluster of related CDR3 sequences, suggesting a possible repertoire-level signature. No clinical or MRI features were associated with the MS cluster, and the authors said that larger cohorts are needed.

The germline V and J ends show losses of 10 bases and 3 bases respectively, and no gene match explains 9 bases of the junction. Based on the germline V gene (reference sequence), the CDR1 and CDR2 sequences are MNHEY and SMNVEV. The CDR3 sequence holds 14 residues, the cysteine and phenylalanine included. CDR3 DNA only is kept here, 42 bases in frame from base 1. Sequencing input: PBMCs. The sequence came from a man in his forties or fifties with multiple sclerosis. The chain was built from TRBV27 and TRBJ1-3, with 7 middle bases fitting TRBD1. The CDR3 region: CATMNRGGGNTIYF. The DNA sequence reads TGTGCCACCATGAACAGGGGTGGTGGAAACACCATATATTTT.